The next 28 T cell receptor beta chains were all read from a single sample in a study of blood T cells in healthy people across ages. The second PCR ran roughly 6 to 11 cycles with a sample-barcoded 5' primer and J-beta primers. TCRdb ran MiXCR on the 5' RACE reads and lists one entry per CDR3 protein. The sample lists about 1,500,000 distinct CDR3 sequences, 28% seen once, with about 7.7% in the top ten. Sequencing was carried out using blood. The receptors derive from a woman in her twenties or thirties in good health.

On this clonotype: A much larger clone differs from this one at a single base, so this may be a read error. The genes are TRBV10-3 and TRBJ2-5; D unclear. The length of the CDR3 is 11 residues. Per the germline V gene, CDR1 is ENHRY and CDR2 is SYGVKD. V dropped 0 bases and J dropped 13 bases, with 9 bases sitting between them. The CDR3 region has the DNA TGTGCCATCAGTGAGTCTGACGAGCGGTACTTC. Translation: CAISESDERYF.

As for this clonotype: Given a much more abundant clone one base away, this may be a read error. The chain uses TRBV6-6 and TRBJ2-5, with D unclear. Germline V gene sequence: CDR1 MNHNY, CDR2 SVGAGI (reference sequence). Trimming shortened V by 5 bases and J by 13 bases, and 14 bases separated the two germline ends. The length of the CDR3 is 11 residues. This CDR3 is CASSALHERYF. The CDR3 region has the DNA TGTGCCAGCAGTGCCCTCCACGAGCGGTACTTC.

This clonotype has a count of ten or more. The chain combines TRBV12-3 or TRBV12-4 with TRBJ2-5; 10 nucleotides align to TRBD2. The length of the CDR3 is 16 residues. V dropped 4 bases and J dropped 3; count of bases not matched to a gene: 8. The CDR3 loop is CASSWGTSAEEETQYF. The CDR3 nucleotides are TGTGCCAGCAGTTGGGGGACTAGCGCAGAGGAAGAGACCCAGTACTTC.

The CDR3 DNA is TGTGCCAGCAGTGAAACTAGCGGTAACTCCTACAATGAGCAGTTCTTC. Its protein product is CASSETSGNSYNEQFF. The rearrangement uses TRBV2 and TRBJ2-1; 8 nucleotides agree with TRBD2. Germline CDR1 and CDR2: SNHLY and FYNNEI. The CDR3 loop spans 16 amino acids. Germline trimming cut 2 bases from V and 0 bases from J; bases unmatched to any gene: 3. Full variable domain (remainder filled in from reference TRBV2 and TRBJ2-1): EPEVTQTPSHQVTQMGQEVILRCVPISNHLYFYWYRQILGQKVEFLVSFYNNEISEKSEIFDDQFSVERPDGSNFTLKIRSTKLEDSAMYFCASSETSGNSYNEQFFGPGTRLTVL.

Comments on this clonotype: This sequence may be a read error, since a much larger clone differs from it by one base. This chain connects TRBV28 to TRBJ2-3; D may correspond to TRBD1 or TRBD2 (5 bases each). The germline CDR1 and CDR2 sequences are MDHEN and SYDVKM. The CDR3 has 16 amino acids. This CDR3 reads CANSPPRGQRTDTQYF. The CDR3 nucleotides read TGTGCCAACAGTCCACCCCGGGGCCAGAGGACAGATACGCAGTATTTT.

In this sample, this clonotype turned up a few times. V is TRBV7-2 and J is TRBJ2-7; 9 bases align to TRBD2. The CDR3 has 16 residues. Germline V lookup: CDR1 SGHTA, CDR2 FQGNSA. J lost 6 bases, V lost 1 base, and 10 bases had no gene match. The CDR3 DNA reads TGTGCCAGCAGCTTAGGGAGTAGCGGGGGCCCAGGCGAGCAGTACTTC. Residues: CASSLGSSGGPGEQYF.

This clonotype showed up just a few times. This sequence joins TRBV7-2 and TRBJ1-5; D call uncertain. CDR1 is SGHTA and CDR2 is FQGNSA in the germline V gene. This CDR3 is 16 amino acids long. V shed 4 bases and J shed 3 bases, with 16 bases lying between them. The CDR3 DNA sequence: TGTGCCAGCAGCTACGCGGGTGCTGAATTCAATCAGCCCCAGCATTTT. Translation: CASSYAGAEFNQPQHF.

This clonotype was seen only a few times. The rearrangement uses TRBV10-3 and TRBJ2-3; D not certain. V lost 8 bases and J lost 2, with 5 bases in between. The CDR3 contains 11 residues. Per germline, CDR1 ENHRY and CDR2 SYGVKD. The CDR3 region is CAIAYTDTQYF. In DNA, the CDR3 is TGTGCCATCGCATACACAGATACGCAGTATTTT.

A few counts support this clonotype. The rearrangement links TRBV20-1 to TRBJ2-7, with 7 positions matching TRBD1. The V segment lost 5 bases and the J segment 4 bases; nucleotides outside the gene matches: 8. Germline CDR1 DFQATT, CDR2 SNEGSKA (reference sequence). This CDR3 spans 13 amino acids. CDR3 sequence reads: CSASGQISYEQYF. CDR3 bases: TGCAGTGCTTCGGGACAGATTTCTTACGAGCAGTACTTC.

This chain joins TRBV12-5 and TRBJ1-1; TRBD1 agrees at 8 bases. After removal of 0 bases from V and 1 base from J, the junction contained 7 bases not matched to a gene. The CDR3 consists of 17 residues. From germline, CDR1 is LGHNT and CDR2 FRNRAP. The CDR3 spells CASGLVGTGGENTEAFF. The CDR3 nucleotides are TGTGCTAGTGGTTTGGTAGGAACAGGGGGGGAGAACACTGAAGCTTTCTTT.

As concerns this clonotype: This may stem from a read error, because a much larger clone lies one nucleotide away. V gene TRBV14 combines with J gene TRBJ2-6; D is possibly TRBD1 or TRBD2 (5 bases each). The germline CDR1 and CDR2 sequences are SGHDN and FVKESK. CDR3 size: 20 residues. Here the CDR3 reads CASSQVWDRDAISGANALTF. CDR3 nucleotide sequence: TGTGCCAGCAGCCAAGTGTGGGACCGGGACGCTATCTCTGGGGCCAACGCCCTGACTTTC.

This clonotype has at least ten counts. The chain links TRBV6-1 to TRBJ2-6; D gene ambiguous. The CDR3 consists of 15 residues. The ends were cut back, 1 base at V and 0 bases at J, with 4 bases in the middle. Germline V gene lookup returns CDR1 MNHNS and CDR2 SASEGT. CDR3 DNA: TGTGCCAGCAGTGAAGACAGCTCTGGGGCCAACGTCCTGACTTTC. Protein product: CASSEDSSGANVLTF.

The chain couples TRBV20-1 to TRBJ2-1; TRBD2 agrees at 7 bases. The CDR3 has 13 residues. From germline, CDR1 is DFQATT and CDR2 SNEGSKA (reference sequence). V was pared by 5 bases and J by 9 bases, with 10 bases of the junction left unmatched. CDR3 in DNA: TGCAGTGCTCCTCAAGGGAGGGCCGTTGAGCAGTTCTTC. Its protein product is CSAPQGRAVEQFF.

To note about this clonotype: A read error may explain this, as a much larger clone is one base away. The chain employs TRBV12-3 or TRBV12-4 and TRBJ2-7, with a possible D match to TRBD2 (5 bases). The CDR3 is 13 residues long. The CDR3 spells CASCWTQSYEQDF. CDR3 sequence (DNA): TGTGCCAGCTGCTGGACTCAATCCTACGAGCAGGACTTC.

CDR3 amino acids: CASSLQQSGVGYTF. CDR3 nucleotide sequence: TGTGCCAGCAGCTTGCAACAGTCGGGGGTTGGCTACACCTTC. The chain is built from TRBV11-3 and TRBJ1-2, with D tentatively TRBD1 (5 bases). CDR3 length: 14 amino acids. Germline loops: CDR1 SGHNT, CDR2 YENEEA. V dropped 3 bases and J dropped 7 bases, with 15 bases sitting between them.

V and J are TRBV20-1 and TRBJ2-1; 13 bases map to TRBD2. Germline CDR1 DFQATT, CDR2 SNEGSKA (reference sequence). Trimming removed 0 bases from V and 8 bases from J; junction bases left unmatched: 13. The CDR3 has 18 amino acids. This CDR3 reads CSARDRGTSGTRRDEQFF. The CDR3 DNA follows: TGCAGTGCTAGAGATCGGGGGACTAGCGGGACAAGAAGGGATGAGCAGTTCTTC.

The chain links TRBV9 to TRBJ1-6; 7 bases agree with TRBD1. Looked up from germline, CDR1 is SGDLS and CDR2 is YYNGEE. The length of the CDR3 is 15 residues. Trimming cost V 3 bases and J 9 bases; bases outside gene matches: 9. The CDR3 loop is CASSALQGSGSPLHF. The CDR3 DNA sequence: TGTGCCAGCAGCGCCTTACAGGGGTCGGGTTCACCCCTCCACTTT.

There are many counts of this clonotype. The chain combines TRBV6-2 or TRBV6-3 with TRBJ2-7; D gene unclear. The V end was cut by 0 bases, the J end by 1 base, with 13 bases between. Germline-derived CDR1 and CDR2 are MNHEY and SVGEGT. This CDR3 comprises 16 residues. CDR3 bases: TGTGCCAGCAGTTACTCGAGGCAGTTTAGGTCCTACGAGCAGTACTTC. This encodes CASSYSRQFRSYEQYF.

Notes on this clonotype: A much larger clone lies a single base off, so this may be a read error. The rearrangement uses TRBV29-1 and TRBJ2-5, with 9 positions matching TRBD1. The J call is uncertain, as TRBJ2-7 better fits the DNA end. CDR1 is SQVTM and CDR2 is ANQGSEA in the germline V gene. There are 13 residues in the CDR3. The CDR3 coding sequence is TGCAGCGGGGGCGGGACAGGGTCCTACGAGCAGTACTTC. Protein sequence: CSGGGTGSYEQYF.

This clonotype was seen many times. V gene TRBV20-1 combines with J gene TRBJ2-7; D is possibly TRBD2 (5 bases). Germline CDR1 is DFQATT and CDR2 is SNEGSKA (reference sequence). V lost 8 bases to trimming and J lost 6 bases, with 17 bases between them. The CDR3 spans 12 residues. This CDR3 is CSQRRPGGEQYF. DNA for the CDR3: TGCAGTCAAAGGAGGCCAGGCGGCGAGCAGTACTTC.

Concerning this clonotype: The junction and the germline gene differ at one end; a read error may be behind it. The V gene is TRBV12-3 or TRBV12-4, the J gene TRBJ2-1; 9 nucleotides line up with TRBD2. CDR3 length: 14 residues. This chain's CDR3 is CASSLASGNNEQVF. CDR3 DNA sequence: TGTGCCAGCAGTCTGGCTAGCGGGAACAATGAGCAGGTCTTC.

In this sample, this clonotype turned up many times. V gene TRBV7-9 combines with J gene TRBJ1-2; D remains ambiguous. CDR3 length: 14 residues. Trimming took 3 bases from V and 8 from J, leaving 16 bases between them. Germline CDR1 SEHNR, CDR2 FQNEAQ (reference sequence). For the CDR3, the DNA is TGTGCCAGCAGCTTCGAGGGCCAGTTTTTAGGCTACACCTTC. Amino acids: CASSFEGQFLGYTF.

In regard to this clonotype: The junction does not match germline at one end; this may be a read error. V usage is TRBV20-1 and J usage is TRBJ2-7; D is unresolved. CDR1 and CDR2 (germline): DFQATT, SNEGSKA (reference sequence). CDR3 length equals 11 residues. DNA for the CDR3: TGTAGTGCCCCATCACCCTACGAGCAGTACTTC. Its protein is CSAPSPYEQYF.

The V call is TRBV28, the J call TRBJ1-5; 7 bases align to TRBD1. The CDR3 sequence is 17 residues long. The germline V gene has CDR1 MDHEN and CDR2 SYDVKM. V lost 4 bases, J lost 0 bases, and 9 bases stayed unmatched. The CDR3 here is CASSWSTGRASNQPQHF. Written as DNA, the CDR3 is TGTGCCAGCAGTTGGTCGACAGGGCGGGCTAGCAATCAGCCCCAGCATTTT.

The CDR3 coding sequence is TGTGCCAGCAGCGTGGACTACAGCACAGATACGCAGTATTTT. It yields the protein CASSVDYSTDTQYF. The V gene is TRBV6-1, the J gene TRBJ2-3; the D gene is possibly TRBD2 (6 bases). The CDR3 runs 14 residues. V was cut by 6 bases and J by 0 bases, with 10 bases left in between. Germline loops: CDR1 MNHNS, CDR2 SASEGT.

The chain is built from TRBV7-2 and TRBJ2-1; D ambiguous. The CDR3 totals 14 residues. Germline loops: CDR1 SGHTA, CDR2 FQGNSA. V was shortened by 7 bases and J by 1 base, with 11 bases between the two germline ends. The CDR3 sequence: CASTLGESYNEQFF. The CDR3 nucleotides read TGTGCCAGCACCCTCGGAGAGTCCTACAATGAGCAGTTCTTC.

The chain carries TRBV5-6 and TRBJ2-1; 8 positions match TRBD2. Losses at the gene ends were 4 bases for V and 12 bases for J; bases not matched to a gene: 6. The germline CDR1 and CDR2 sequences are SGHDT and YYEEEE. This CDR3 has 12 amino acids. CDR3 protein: CASSPGREGQFF. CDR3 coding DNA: TGTGCCAGCAGCCCTGGACGGGAGGGGCAGTTCTTC.

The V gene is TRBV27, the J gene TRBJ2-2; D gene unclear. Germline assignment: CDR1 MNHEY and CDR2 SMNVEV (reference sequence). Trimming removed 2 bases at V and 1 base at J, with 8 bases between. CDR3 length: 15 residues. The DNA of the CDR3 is TGTGCCAGCAGTTTAAAGCTGGGGAACACCGGGGAGCTGTTTTTT. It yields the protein CASSLKLGNTGELFF.